These 14 T cell receptor beta chains share one sample of origin, sequenced in a study of identical twins. TCRdb itself ran the 5' RACE reads through MiXCR, one entry per CDR3 protein. The table records hundreds of thousands of distinct CDR3 sequences, roughly 20% of them present only once. The same data also went into a second study, on T cells expressing NK-cell markers.

The sample consisted of PBMCs. These receptors were obtained from a woman younger than 35 in good health.

This clonotype was seen repeatedly, ten times or more. This sequence joins TRBV6-5 and TRBJ2-6; TRBD2 is a possible D gene (6 bases). Germline-derived CDR1 and CDR2 are MNHEY and SVGAGI. The CDR3 is 17 residues long. V was clipped by 2 bases and J by 1 base, with 12 bases between them. The CDR3 DNA follows: TGTGCCAGCAGTTACGCGGGACCTAAATCTGGGGCCAACGTCCTGACTTTC. This codes for CASSYAGPKSGANVLTF.

This chain connects TRBV12-5 to TRBJ2-2; D may correspond to TRBD1 or TRBD2 (5 bases each). The germline V and J ends were trimmed by 6 bases and 3 bases, with 14 bases remaining between them. Looked up from germline, CDR1 is LGHNT and CDR2 is FRNRAP. This CDR3 comprises 15 residues. The CDR3 spells CASGGPGPHTGELFF. The CDR3, as DNA: TGTGCTAGTGGCGGACCGGGACCACACACCGGGGAGCTGTTTTTT.

The V call is TRBV20-1, the J call TRBJ2-3, with 8 bases matching TRBD2. Germline V gene lookup returns CDR1 DFQATT and CDR2 SNEGSKA (reference sequence). V lost 6 bases and J lost 5; bases outside the gene matches: 7. The CDR3 contains 13 residues. The CDR3 region has the DNA TGCAGTGCCTACGGGAGGGCCGGAGATACGCAGTATTTT. Translated: CSAYGRAGDTQYF.

This clonotype occurred many times. CDR3 DNA: TGTGCCAGCAGCCAGTACCAGGCAGATACGCAGTATTTT. Amino acids: CASSQYQADTQYF. The chain recombines TRBV7-2 with TRBJ2-3; no reliable D call. There are 13 residues in the CDR3. Germline assignment: CDR1 SGHTA and CDR2 FQGNSA. The germline V and J ends were trimmed by 5 bases and 4 bases, with 10 bases remaining between them.

The chain is built from TRBV6-4 and TRBJ2-3, with D possibly TRBD1 on 6 matching bases. This CDR3 is 14 amino acids long. The V gene's germline CDR1 is MRHNA and CDR2 SNTAGT. V shed 4 bases and J shed 5 bases, with 13 bases lying between them. The CDR3 protein is CASSVRGNRDTQYF. The CDR3 DNA reads as TGTGCCAGCAGTGTGAGGGGGAATCGAGATACGCAGTATTTT.

This clonotype was seen ten or more times. This chain uses TRBV12-3 or TRBV12-4 with TRBJ2-1; 11 positions match TRBD1. The CDR3 extends over 16 amino acids. V gave up 7 bases and J gave up 2 bases; unmatched junction bases: 7. The CDR3 DNA is TGTGCCAGCACCCGGACAGGGGGCGCAGCCTACAATGAGCAGTTCTTC. Amino acids: CASTRTGGAAYNEQFF.

This clonotype was counted only a few times. The chain links TRBV7-9 to TRBJ1-1, with D unresolved. The V and J ends lost 1 base and 3 bases respectively, with 12 bases between them. Looked up from germline, CDR1 is SEHNR and CDR2 is FQNEAQ (reference sequence). The CDR3 is made up of 15 amino acids. This CDR3 reads CASSLEEGKDTEAFF. CDR3 bases: TGTGCCAGCAGCTTAGAGGAGGGAAAGGACACTGAAGCTTTCTTT.

The V call is TRBV20-1, the J call TRBJ2-1, with D perhaps matching TRBD2 (6 bases). The V end lost 1 base, the J end lost 6 bases, and 28 bases lay between the germline ends. This CDR3 has 19 residues. Germline V gene data show CDR1 as DFQATT and CDR2 as SNEGSKA (reference sequence). CDR3 DNA: TGCAGTGCTAGAGGTCGGTATGGGGCGGGATCACGAAGGGGCAATGAGCAGTTCTTC. It yields the protein CSARGRYGAGSRRGNEQFF.

The rearrangement joins TRBV7-2 to TRBJ2-1; 7 positions match TRBD2. J was trimmed by 5 bases and V by 0 bases; bases with no gene match: 7. The CDR3 runs 16 residues. Germline V gene lookup returns CDR1 SGHTA and CDR2 FQGNSA. CDR3 in amino acids: CASSLARASGNNEQFF. In nucleotides, the CDR3 is TGTGCCAGCAGCTTAGCCAGGGCTAGCGGAAACAATGAGCAGTTCTTC. The full variable domain, rest sourced from reference TRBV7-2 and TRBJ2-1, is GAGVSQSPSNKVTEKGKDVELRCDPISGHTALYWYRQSLGQGLEFLIYFQGNSAPDKSGLPSDRFSAERTGGSVSTLTIQRTQQEDSAVYLCASSLARASGNNEQFFGPGTRLTVL.

This clonotype was found a few times. The V and J genes are TRBV7-2 and TRBJ2-7, with TRBD2 identical over 7 bases. This CDR3 region has 15 residues. V shed 1 base and J 5 bases; nucleotides not matched to a gene: 8. Germline lookup yields CDR1 SGHTA and CDR2 FQGNSA. This CDR3 reads CASSLERGLIHEQYF. CDR3 coding DNA: TGTGCCAGCAGCTTAGAGAGGGGACTAATCCACGAGCAGTACTTC.

This clonotype was counted at least ten times. DNA of the CDR3: TGTGCCACCTCAAGCGCCCAGGGAAATCAGCCCCAGCATTTT. Its protein is CATSSAQGNQPQHF. The chain has TRBV12-3 or TRBV12-4 and TRBJ1-5; D possibly corresponds to TRBD1 (5 bases). V lost 10 bases to trimming and J lost 4 bases, with 17 bases between them. CDR3 length equals 14 residues.

This clonotype has at least ten counts. The chain combines TRBV6-5 with TRBJ2-3; 10 bases agree with TRBD2. Germline-derived CDR1 and CDR2 are MNHEY and SVGAGI. V dropped 4 bases and J dropped 1; count of bases not matched to a gene: 5. CDR3 length equals 16 residues. The DNA of the CDR3 is TGTGCCAGCAGTTCACGAGGACTAGCGGGCACAGATACGCAGTATTTT. Translated: CASSSRGLAGTDTQYF.

This clonotype was detected only a few times. The rearrangement joins TRBV6-2 or TRBV6-3 to TRBJ2-3, with 8 bases that match TRBD1. CDR1 is MNHEY and CDR2 is SVGEGT in the germline V gene. The V and J ends lost 5 bases and 0 bases, in that order; junction bases with no gene match: 19. CDR3 length: 20 amino acids. The CDR3 spells CASSLLAQGASLISTDTQYF. As DNA, the CDR3 is TGTGCCAGCAGTCTCCTCGCCCAGGGGGCATCCCTGATAAGCACAGATACGCAGTATTTT.

The J gene is TRBJ2-7, the V gene TRBV6-5; TRBD2 matches at 9 bases. Germline-derived CDR1 and CDR2 are MNHEY and SVGAGI. J gave up 5 bases and V 4 bases, and 9 bases lay outside the gene matches. The CDR3 has 15 residues. CDR3 DNA sequence: TGTGCCAGCAGTTGGAGCGGGAGGTTTGGCCACGAGCAGTACTTC. This gives the protein CASSWSGRFGHEQYF.